This TCR beta chain derives from a study of shared clonotypes between healthy human individuals. Using 200 ng DNA, 25,000 to 35,000 T cell genomes, the sorted-subset replicate PCRs were run. TCRdb's copy holds only in-frame clones and misses some; the assay was immunoSEQ multiplex PCR. Among roughly 2 million clones listed, about 95% were seen once. This CDR3 comprises 17 residues. V shed 0 bases and J shed 4 bases, with 18 bases lying between them. Germline V gene lookup returns CDR1 SGHAT and CDR2 FQNNGV. Naive-designated CD8 cells lacked CD45RO, were positively enriched for CCR7, and omitted terminally differentiated effector memory CD45RA+ cells. Donors included only healthy HIV-negative adults lacking recent acute infections or vaccinations. General study points: Clonotypes that were shared across four donors made up roughly 5% of naive CD4 clonotypes. Across subsets, estimated richness was generally greater for naive than for memory populations.

With regard to this clone: The antigen is undetermined.

This sequence originates from a man younger than 35 in good health. The sequenced material came from naive CD8+ T cells sorted from blood. This chain connects TRBV11-2 to TRBJ2-5; a weak D match, TRBD1 (6 bases). CDR3 amino acids: CASSLDSAGEEGETQYF. The CDR3, as DNA: TGTGCCAGCAGCTTAGATTCGGCAGGGGAAGAAGGAGAGACCCAGTACTTC.